This T cell receptor (beta chain) was recovered during a study of blood T cells in healthy people across ages. Study conclusions and caveats: Naive T cell percentage strongly correlated with TCR beta diversity.

V was trimmed by 0 bases and J by 7 bases, leaving 12 bases between them. The CDR3 runs to 15 residues. Germline loops: CDR1 SGHDN, CDR2 FVKESK. This clonotype was seen many times. What it recognizes is unknown. A J-beta primer mix and a sample-barcoded 5' primer were used in a second PCR of about 7 to 12 cycles. Every sample returned 2.5 million or more CDR3-containing paired-end reads. TCRdb reprocessed the 5' RACE reads via MiXCR and lists one record per CDR3 protein. Among approximately 820,000 distinct CDR3 sequences listed, 40% to 50% were seen once. Input material: blood. The V call is TRBV14, the J call TRBJ1-4; TRBD1 is a possible D gene (6 bases). This TCR came from a man aged 55 to 70 in good health. CDR3 sequence: CASSQETGTAEKLFF. CDR3 nucleotide sequence: TGTGCCAGCAGCCAAGAAACAGGGACTGCTGAAAAACTGTTTTTT.